A selection of T cell receptor beta chains follows, all from one sample in a study of CD8 T cells in Susac syndrome. A single record per CDR3 protein comes from TCRdb applying MiXCR to the immunoSEQ multiplex PCR reads. The sample includes some 150,000 distinct CDR3 sequences, about 95% of them seen just once. The sequenced material came from CD8+ T cells from PBMCs. All receptors come from a human donor with multiple sclerosis. The CDR3 runs from the conserved cysteine through the conserved F or W. Fields, in order: V gene, D gene, clone size, J gene, CDR3 protein, CDR3 DNA. D genes are given only for firm matches. The size of a clone is reported for some rows only, either as once, few or many, or as a class for expanded clones.

TRBV29-1	.	.	TRBJ2-7	CSVVEEVQYF	TGCAGCGTTGTCGAGGAAGTGCAGTACTTC
TRBV29-1	TRBD2	.	TRBJ2-1	CSVEGLSAEQFF	TGCAGCGTCGAGGGACTATCCGCGGAACAGTTCTTC
TRBV7-2	TRBD2	.	TRBJ2-1	CASSRSGESYNEQFF	TGTGCCAGCTCAAGGAGCGGGGAGTCCTACAATGAGCAGTTCTTC
TRBV29-1	.	.	TRBJ2-7	CSVVWDGTYEQYF	TGCAGCGTTGTATGGGACGGTACCTACGAGCAGTACTTC
TRBV30	.	.	TRBJ2-1	CAWSDGSYNEQFF	TGTGCCTGGAGTGACGGGTCCTACAATGAGCAGTTCTTC
TRBV20-1	.	.	TRBJ1-1	CSASVGSLNTEAFF	TGCAGTGCTAGTGTCGGCAGCCTGAACACTGAAGCTTTCTTT
TRBV29-1	TRBD1	.	TRBJ2-2	CSVGQGAPANTGELFF	TGCAGCGTTGGACAGGGGGCCCCCGCGAACACCGGGGAGCTGTTTTTT
TRBV19	TRBD1	.	TRBJ2-1	CASSGTGVNEQFF	TGTGCCAGTAGTGGGACAGGGGTGAATGAGCAGTTCTTC
TRBV7-9	.	.	TRBJ2-7	CASSLVSLASYEQYF	TGTGCCAGCAGCTTAGTCTCTCTCGCATCCTACGAGCAGTACTTC
TRBV6-6	.	.	TRBJ2-7	CASRWGAGTGEQYF	TGTGCCAGCAGATGGGGGGCAGGGACGGGCGAGCAGTACTTC
TRBV27	.	.	TRBJ2-7	CASSFLGGEQYF	TGTGCCAGCAGTTTTCTAGGGGGCGAGCAGTACTTC
TRBV29-1	TRBD1	.	TRBJ2-1	CSATGGQSSYNEQFF	TGCAGCGCTACAGGGGGCCAGAGCTCCTACAATGAGCAGTTCTTC
TRBV6-5	.	.	TRBJ2-5	CASSYSYGAETQYF	TGTGCCAGCAGTTACTCGTACGGGGCCGAGACCCAGTACTTC
TRBV29-1	TRBD1	.	TRBJ2-7	CSAGGQTYEQYF	TGCAGCGCAGGGGGACAGACCTACGAGCAGTACTTC
TRBV7-9	.	once	TRBJ2-7	CASSSQTGGAYEQYF	TGTGCCAGCAGCTCACAAACAGGGGGGGCCTACGAGCAGTACTTC
TRBV7-6	.	.	TRBJ2-5	CASNNPMEARTQETQYF	TGTGCCAGCAACAACCCGATGGAGGCCAGGACGCAAGAGACCCAGTACTTC
TRBV7-9	.	.	TRBJ2-1	CASSGTNEQFF	TGTGCCAGCAGCGGGACGAATGAGCAGTTCTTC
TRBV7-9	.	.	TRBJ2-1	CASSLARLASSEQFF	TGTGCCAGCAGCTTAGCGCGGCTAGCCTCCAGCGAGCAGTTCTTC
TRBV12-3/TRBV12-4	TRBD1	.	TRBJ2-3	CASSVQGEVTDTQYF	TGTGCCAGCAGCGTACAGGGGGAAGTAACAGATACGCAGTATTTT
TRBV27	.	.	TRBJ2-3	CASSRQNTDTQYF	TGTGCCAGCAGTCGACAGAACACAGATACGCAGTATTTT
TRBV27	TRBD1	.	TRBJ1-2	CASSSQGAGGYTF	TGTGCCAGCAGTTCACAGGGGGCGGGGGGCTACACCTTC
TRBV7-9	.	.	TRBJ2-1	CASSLQGSSYNEQFF	TGTGCCAGCAGCTTGCAGGGAAGCTCCTACAATGAGCAGTTCTTC
TRBV7-9	.	.	TRBJ2-1	CASSLVVAPEQFF	TGTGCCAGCAGCTTAGTCGTAGCCCCTGAGCAGTTCTTC
TRBV7-9	.	.	TRBJ2-2	CASSSYQNTGELFF	TGTGCCAGCAGCTCTTATCAGAACACCGGGGAGCTGTTTTTT